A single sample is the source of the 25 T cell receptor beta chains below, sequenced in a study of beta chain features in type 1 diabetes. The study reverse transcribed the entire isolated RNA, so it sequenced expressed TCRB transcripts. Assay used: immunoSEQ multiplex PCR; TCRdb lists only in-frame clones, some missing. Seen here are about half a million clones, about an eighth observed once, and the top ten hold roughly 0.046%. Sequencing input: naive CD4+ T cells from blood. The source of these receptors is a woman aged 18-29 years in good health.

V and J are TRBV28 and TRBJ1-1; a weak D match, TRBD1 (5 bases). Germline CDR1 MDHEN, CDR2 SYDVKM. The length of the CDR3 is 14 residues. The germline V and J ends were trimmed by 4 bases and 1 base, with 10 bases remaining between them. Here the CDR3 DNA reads TGTGCCAGCAGTTGGGACTGGGAGAACACTGAAGCTTTCTTT. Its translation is CASSWDWENTEAFF.

This CDR3 is CATSREPGRRETQYF. CDR3 sequence (DNA): TGTGCCACCAGCAGAGAGCCGGGGCGGAGGGAGACCCAGTACTTC. The rearrangement links TRBV15 to TRBJ2-5; the D gene could be TRBD1 or TRBD2 (5 bases each). The CDR3 loop spans 15 amino acids. The V gene's germline CDR1 is LNHNV and CDR2 YYDKDF (reference sequence). The ends were cut back, 0 bases at V and 5 bases at J, with 13 bases in the middle.

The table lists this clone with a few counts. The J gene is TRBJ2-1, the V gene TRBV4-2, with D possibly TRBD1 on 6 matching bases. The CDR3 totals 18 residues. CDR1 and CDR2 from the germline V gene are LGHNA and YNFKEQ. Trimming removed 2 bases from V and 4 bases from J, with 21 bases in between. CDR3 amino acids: CASSQYMGAPALYNEQFF. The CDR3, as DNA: TGTGCCAGCAGCCAATATATGGGGGCTCCCGCCTTATACAATGAGCAGTTCTTC.

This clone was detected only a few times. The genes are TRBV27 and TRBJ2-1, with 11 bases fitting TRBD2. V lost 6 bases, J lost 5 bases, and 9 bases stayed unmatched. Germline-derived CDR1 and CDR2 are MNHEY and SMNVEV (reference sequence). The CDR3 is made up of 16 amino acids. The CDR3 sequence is CASSPFRLAGNNEQFF. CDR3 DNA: TGTGCCAGCAGCCCATTCCGACTAGCGGGGAACAATGAGCAGTTCTTC.

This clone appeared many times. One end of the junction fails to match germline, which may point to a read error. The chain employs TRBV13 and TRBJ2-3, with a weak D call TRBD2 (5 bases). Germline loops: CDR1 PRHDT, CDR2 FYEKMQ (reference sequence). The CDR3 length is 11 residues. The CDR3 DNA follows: TGTGCCAGCAGCTTAGCGGGATTCAAGGATTTT. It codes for CASSLAGFKDF.

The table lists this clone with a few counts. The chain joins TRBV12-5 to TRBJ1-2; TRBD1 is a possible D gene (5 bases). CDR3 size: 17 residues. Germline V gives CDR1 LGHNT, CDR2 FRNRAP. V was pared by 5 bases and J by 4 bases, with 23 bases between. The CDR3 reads CASGPGTGGKAVYGYTF. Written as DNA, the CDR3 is TGTGCTAGTGGTCCCGGAACAGGCGGGAAGGCAGTCTATGGCTACACCTTC. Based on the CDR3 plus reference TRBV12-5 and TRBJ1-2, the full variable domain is DARVTQTPRHKVTEMGQEVTMRCQPILGHNTVFWYRQTMMQGLELLAYFRNRAPLDDSGMPKDRFSAEMPDATLATLKIQPSEPRDSAVYFCASGPGTGGKAVYGYTFGSGTRLTVV.

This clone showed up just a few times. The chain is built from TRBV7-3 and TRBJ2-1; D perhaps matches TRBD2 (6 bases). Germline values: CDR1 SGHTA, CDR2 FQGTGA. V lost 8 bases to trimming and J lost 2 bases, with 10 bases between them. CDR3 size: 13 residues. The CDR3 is CASGGTPYNEQFF. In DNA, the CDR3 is TGTGCCAGCGGGGGGACGCCCTACAATGAGCAGTTCTTC.

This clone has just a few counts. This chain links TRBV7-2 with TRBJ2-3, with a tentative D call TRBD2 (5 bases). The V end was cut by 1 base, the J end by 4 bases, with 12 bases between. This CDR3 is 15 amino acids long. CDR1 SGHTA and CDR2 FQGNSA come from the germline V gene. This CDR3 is CASSLEGRRADTQYF. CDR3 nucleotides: TGTGCCAGCAGCTTAGAGGGAAGGCGGGCAGATACGCAGTATTTT.

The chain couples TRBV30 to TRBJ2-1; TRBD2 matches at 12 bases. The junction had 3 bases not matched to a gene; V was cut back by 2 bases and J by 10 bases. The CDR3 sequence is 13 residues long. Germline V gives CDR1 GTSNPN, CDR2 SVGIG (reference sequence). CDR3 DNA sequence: TGTGCCTGGAGTCCCGGACTAGCGGGGGAGCAGTTCTTC. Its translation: CAWSPGLAGEQFF.

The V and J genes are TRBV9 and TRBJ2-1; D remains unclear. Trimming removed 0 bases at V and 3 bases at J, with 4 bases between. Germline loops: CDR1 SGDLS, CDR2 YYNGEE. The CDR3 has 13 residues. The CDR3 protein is CASSVGDYNEQFF. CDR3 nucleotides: TGTGCCAGCAGCGTAGGAGACTACAATGAGCAGTTCTTC.

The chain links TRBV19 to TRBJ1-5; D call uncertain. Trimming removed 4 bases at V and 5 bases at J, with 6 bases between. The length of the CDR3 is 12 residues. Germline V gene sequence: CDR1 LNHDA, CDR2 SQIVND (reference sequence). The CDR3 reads CASSTAYQPQHF. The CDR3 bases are TGTGCCAGTAGTACCGCTTATCAGCCCCAGCATTTT.

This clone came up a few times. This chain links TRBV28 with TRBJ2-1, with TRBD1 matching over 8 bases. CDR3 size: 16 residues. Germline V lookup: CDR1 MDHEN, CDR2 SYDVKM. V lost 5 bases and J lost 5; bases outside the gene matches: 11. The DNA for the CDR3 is TGTGCCAGCAGTGGCTTGGACAGGGAAAGGGACAATGAGCAGTTCTTC. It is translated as CASSGLDRERDNEQFF.

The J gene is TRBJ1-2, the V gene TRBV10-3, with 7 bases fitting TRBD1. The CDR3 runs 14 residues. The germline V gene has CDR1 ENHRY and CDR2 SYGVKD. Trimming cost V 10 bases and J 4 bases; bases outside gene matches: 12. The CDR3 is CATPSDRALYGYTF. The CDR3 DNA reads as TGTGCCACGCCCTCAGACAGGGCACTCTATGGCTACACCTTC.

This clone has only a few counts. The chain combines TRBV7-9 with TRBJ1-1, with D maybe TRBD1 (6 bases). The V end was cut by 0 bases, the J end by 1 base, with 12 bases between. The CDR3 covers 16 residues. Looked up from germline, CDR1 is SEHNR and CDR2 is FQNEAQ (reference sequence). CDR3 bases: TGTGCCAGCAGCTTAGCCGGGAAGACAGGGAACACTGAAGCTTTCTTT. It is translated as CASSLAGKTGNTEAFF.

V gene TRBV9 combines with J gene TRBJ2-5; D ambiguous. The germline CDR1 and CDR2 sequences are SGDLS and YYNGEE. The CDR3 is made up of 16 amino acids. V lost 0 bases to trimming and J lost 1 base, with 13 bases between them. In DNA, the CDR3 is TGTGCCAGCAGCGTAGTTTCCGGGTCAGCCCAAGAGACCCAGTACTTC. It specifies CASSVVSGSAQETQYF. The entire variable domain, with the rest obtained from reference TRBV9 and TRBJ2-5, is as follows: DSGVTQTPKHLITATGQRVTLRCSPRSGDLSVYWYQQSLDQGLQFLIQYYNGEERAKGNILERFSAQQFPDLHSELNLSSLELGDSALYFCASSVVSGSAQETQYFGPGTRLLVL.

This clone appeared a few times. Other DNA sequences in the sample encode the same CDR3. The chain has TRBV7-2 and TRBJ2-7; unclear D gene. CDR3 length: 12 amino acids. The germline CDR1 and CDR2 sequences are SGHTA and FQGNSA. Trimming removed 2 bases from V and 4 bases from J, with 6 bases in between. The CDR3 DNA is TGTGCCAGCAGCTTAACGGGTTACGAGCAGTACTTC. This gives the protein CASSLTGYEQYF.

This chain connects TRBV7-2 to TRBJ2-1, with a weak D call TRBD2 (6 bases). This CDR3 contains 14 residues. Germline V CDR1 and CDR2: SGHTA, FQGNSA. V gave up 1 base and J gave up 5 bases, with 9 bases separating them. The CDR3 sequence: CASSLVAANNEQFF. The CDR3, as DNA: TGTGCCAGCAGCTTAGTAGCGGCAAACAATGAGCAGTTCTTC.

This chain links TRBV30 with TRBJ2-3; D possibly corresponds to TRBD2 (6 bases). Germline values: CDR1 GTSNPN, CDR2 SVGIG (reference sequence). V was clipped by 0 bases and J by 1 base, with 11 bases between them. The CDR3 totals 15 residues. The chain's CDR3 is CAWSVQLAGTDTQYF. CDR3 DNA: TGTGCCTGGAGTGTACAACTAGCCGGCACAGATACGCAGTATTTT. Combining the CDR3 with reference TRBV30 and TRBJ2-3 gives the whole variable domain SQTIHQWPATLVQPVGSPLSLECTVEGTSNPNLYWYRQAAGRGLQLLFYSVGIGQISSEVPQNLSASRPQDRQFILSSKKLLLSDSGFYLCAWSVQLAGTDTQYFGPGTRLTVL.

The chain's CDR3 is CASKAGGARETQYF. Written as DNA, the CDR3 is TGTGCCAGCAAGGCGGGGGGGGCCCGAGAGACCCAGTACTTC. V usage is TRBV7-2 and J usage is TRBJ2-5, with 9 bases aligning to TRBD2. Trimming cost V 7 bases and J 4 bases; bases outside gene matches: 7. There are 14 residues in the CDR3. The germline gives CDR1 SGHTA, CDR2 FQGNSA.

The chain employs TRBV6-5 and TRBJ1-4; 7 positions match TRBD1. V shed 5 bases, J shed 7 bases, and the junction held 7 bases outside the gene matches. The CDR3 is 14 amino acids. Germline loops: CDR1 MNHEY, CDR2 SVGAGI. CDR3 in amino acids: CASSDRDPLEKLFF. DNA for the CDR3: TGTGCCAGCAGTGACAGGGACCCTCTTGAAAAACTGTTTTTT.

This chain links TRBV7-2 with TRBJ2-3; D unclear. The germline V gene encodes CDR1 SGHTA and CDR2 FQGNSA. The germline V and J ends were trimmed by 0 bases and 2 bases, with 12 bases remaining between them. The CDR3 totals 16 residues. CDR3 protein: CASSLAVTVYTDTQYF. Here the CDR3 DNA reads TGTGCCAGCAGCTTAGCGGTCACCGTATACACAGATACGCAGTATTTT.

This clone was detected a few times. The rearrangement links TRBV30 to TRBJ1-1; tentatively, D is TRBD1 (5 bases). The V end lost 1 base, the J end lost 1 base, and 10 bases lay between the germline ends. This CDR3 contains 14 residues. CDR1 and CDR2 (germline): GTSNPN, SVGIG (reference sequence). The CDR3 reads CAWSEGDWNTEAFF. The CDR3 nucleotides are TGTGCCTGGAGTGAAGGGGACTGGAACACTGAAGCTTTCTTT.

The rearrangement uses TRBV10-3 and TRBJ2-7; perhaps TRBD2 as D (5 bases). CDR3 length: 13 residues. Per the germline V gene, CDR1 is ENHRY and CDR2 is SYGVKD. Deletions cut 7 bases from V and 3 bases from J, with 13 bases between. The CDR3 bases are TGTGCCATCAATTCGGAGGACCGCTACGAGCAGTACGTC. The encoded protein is CAINSEDRYEQYV.

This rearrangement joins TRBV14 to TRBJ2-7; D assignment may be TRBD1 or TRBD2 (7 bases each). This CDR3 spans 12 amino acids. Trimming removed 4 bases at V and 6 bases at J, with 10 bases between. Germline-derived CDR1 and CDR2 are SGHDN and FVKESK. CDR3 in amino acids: CASSPGGVEQYF. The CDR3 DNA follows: TGTGCCAGCAGCCCAGGGGGGGTCGAGCAGTACTTC.

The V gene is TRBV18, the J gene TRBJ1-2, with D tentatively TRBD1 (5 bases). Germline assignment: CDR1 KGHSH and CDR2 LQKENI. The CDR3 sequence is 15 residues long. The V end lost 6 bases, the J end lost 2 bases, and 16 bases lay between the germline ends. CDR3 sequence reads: CASSRSSTENYGYTF. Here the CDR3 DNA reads TGTGCCAGCTCCCGCTCCTCGACAGAGAACTATGGCTACACCTTC.